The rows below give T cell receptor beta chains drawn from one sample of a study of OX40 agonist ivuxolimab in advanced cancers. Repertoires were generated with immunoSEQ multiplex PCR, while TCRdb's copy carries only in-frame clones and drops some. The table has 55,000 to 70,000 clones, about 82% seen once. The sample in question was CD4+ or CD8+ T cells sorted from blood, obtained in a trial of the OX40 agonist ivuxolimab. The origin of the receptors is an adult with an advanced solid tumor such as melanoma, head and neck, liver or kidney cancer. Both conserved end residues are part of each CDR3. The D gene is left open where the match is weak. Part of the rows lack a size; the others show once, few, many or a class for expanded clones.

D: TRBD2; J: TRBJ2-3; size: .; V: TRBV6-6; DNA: TGTGCCAGCCGGGGGGACGGAGATACGCAGTATTTT; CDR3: CASRGDGDTQYF
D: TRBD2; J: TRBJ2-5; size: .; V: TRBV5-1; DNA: TGCGCCAGCAGCCGAGGTTCGACTAGCGGGGGCCTGTACCAAGAGACCCAGTACTTC; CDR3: CASSRGSTSGGLYQETQYF
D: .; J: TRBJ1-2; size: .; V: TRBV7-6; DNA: TGTGCCAGCAGCCCCGAAGCCGGGACACCTTATGGCTACACCTTC; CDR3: CASSPEAGTPYGYTF
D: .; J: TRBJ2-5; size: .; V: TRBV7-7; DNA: TGTGCCAGCAGCTTACAGGGAATCGGGGAGACCCAGTACTTC; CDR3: CASSLQGIGETQYF
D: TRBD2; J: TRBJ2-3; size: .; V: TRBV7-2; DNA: TGTGCCAGCAGCTTAGAGGCTAGCGGTACAGATACGCAGTATTTT; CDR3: CASSLEASGTDTQYF
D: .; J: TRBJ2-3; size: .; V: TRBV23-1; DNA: TGCGCCAGCAGGCACCCGGGGGTATGGGATCGGACGGTCAACACAGATACGCAGTATTTT; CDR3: CASRHPGVWDRTVNTDTQYF
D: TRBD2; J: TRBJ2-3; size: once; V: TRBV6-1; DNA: TGTGCCAGCAGTGAGAGGTCTAGCGGGGGGGCCTTCCCTCCAGATACGCAGTATTTT; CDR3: CASSERSSGGAFPPDTQYF
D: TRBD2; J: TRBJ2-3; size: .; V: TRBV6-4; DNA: TGTGCCAGCAGTGCCAGGGGACTAGCGGGGGCCCTTACGCAGTATTTT; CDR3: CASSARGLAGALTQYF
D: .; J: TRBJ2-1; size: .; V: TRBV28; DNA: TGTGCCAGCAACGTAAGAGCACTAGGCGATGAGCAGTTCTTC; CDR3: CASNVRALGDEQFF
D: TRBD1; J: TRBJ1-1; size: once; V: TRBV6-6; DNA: TGTGCCAGCAGTTATCTTGGACAGGGAGAAGCTTTCTTT; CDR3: CASSYLGQGEAFF
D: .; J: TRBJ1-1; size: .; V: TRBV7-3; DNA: TGTGCCGGCAGCCGAACTCAAGACACTGAAGCTTTCTTT; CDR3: CAGSRTQDTEAFF
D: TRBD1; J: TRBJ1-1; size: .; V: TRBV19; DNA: TGTGCCAGTAGTGACAGGGGCGCTTTCTTT; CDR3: CASSDRGAFF
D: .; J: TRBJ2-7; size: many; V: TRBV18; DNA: TGTGCCAGCTCACCGGCGGGGAGCTCCTACGAGCAGTACTTC; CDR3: CASSPAGSSYEQYF
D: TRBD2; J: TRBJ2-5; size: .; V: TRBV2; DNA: TGTGCCAGCAGTGAAGGACTAGCGGCTGGGGAGACCCAGTACTTC; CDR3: CASSEGLAAGETQYF
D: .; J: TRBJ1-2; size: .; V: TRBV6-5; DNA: TGTGCCAGCAGTTACGATGGAGGGAGTAACTATGGCTACACCTTC; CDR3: CASSYDGGSNYGYTF
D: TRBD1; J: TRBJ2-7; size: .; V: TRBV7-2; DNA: TGTGCCAGCAGCTTACAGACAGGGGGCGAGCAGTACTTC; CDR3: CASSLQTGGEQYF
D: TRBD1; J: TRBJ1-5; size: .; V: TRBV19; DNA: TGTGCCAGTAGTTCGACAGGGAACAATCAGCCCCAGCATTTT; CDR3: CASSSTGNNQPQHF
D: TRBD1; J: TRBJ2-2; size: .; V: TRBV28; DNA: TGTGCCAGCATGATGGGCCACGGGACAGGGGACGGGGGGCGGCTGTTTTTT; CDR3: CASMMGHGTGDGGRLFF
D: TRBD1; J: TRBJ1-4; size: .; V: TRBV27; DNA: TGTGCCAGCAGTTTAGGACAGGGCTCAACTAATGAAAAACTGTTTTTT; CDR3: CASSLGQGSTNEKLFF
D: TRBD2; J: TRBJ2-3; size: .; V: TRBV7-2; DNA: TGTGCCAGCAGCTTCCGACTAGCACAGAGCACAGATACGCAGTATTTT; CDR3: CASSFRLAQSTDTQYF
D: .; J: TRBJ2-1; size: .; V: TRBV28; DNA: TGTGCCAGCAGTTTACGGGACTTCCTCCTTAGCTCCTACAATGAGCAGTTCTTC; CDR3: CASSLRDFLLSSYNEQFF
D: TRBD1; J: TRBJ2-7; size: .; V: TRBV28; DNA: TGTGCCAGCAGAACACCGGGACAGACCTACGAGCAGTACTTC; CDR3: CASRTPGQTYEQYF
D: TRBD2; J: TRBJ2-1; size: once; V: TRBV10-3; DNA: TGTGCCATCAGCCAAGGGACTAGCGGGGGGAACAATGAGCAGTTCTTC; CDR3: CAISQGTSGGNNEQFF
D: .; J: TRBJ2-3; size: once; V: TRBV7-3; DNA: TGTGCCAGCAGCTTCGGTCTAGGCACAGATACGCAGTATTTT; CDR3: CASSFGLGTDTQYF
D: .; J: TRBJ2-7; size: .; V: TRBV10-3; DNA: TGTGCCATCAGTGAAGAAAGCTACGAGCAGTACTTC; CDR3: CAISEESYEQYF
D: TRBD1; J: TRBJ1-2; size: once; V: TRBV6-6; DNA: TGTGCCAGCAGCCAGACAGGGGACTATGGCTACACCTTC; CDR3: CASSQTGDYGYTF
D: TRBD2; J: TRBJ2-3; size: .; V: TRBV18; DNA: TGTGCCAGCTCACGGCGGGAGGATTCCGATACGCAGTATTTT; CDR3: CASSRREDSDTQYF
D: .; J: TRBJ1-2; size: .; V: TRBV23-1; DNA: TGCGCCAGCAGTCATTTCACCCTGGGCTATGGCTACACCTTC; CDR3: CASSHFTLGYGYTF
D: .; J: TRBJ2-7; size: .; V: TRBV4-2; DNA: TGTGCCAGCAGCGTTTTGGCGGGGTGGGACGAGCAGTACTTC; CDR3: CASSVLAGWDEQYF
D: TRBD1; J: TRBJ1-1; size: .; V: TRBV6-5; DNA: TGTGCCAGCAGTTACTTTCCGACAGGGAGGGAGACTGAAGCTTTCTTT; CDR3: CASSYFPTGRETEAFF
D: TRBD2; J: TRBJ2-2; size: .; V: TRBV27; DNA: TGTGCCAGCAGCCGGACTAGCCTTAACACCGGGGAGCTGTTTTTT; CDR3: CASSRTSLNTGELFF
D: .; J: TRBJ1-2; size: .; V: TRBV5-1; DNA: TGCGCCAGCAGCTTGGCAGCAGGGAAGAGCTATGGCTACACCTTC; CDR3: CASSLAAGKSYGYTF